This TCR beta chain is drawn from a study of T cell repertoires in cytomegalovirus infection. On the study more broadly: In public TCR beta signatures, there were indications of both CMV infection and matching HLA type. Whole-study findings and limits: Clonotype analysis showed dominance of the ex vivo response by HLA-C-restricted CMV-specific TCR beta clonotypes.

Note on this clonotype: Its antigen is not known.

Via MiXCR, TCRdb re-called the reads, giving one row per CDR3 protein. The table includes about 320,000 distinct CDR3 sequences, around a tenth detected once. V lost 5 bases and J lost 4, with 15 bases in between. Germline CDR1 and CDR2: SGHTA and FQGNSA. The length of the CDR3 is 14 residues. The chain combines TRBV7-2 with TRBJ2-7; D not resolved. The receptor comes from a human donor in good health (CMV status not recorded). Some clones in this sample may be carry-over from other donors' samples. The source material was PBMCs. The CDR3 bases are TGTGCCAGCAGCCTACTCCCTGATTATTACGAGCAGTACTTC. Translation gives CASSLLPDYYEQYF.